A selection of T cell receptor beta chains follows, all from one sample in a study of technical replicates of blood from a handful of donors. Profiled with immunoSEQ multiplex PCR; TCRdb holds only in-frame clones, not every one. This table holds over 80,000 clones, roughly 95% found once. The material sequenced was T cells isolated from PBMCs. The receptor set was obtained from a human donor in good health. Both conserved end residues are part of each CDR3. A D gene is named only where the DNA matches it firmly. The listing skips clone size in some rows; elsewhere it reads once, few, many or a size class.

abundance | j_gene | d_gene | v_gene | CDR3aa | CDR3nt
. | TRBJ2-2 | . | TRBV9 | CASSVDGGAAGELFF | TGTGCCAGCAGCGTAGATGGGGGGGCGGCCGGGGAGCTGTTTTTT
. | TRBJ2-2 | . | TRBV9 | CASSVEVQFTGELFF | TGTGCCAGCAGCGTAGAAGTTCAGTTCACCGGGGAGCTGTTTTTT
. | TRBJ1-1 | . | TRBV28 | CASTDSRENTEAFF | TGTGCCAGCACCGACTCTAGAGAGAACACTGAAGCTTTCTTT
. | TRBJ1-3 | . | TRBV19 | CASSIDSSGNTIYF | TGTGCCAGTAGTATAGACAGCTCTGGAAACACCATATATTTT
. | TRBJ1-5 | . | TRBV30 | CAWSHSTNQPQHF | TGTGCCTGGAGTCATAGTACCAATCAGCCCCAGCATTTT
. | TRBJ2-7 | TRBD1 | TRBV18 | CASSLSRQGADYEQYF | TGTGCCAGCTCACTTTCAAGACAGGGAGCGGACTACGAGCAGTACTTC
. | TRBJ2-1 | TRBD1 | TRBV7-6 | CASSSPRQTGGNEQFF | TGTGCCAGCAGCTCCCCAAGACAGACAGGGGGCAATGAGCAGTTCTTC
. | TRBJ2-3 | . | TRBV9 | CASSVGGLSKFTDTQYF | TGTGCCAGCAGCGTAGGGGGCCTTTCGAAGTTCACAGATACGCAGTATTTT
. | TRBJ1-2 | TRBD1 | TRBV29-1 | CSVRFRGREGYGYTF | TGCAGCGTTCGGTTCAGGGGGCGAGAAGGCTATGGCTACACCTTC
. | TRBJ2-3 | TRBD2 | TRBV6-1 | CASIRLAGYTDTQYF | TGTGCCAGCATAAGATTAGCGGGATACACAGATACGCAGTATTTT
. | TRBJ2-1 | . | TRBV5-1 | CASRTGTEYRNYNEQFF | TGCGCCAGCAGGACCGGGACTGAGTACAGAAACTACAATGAGCAGTTCTTC
. | TRBJ2-1 | . | TRBV28 | CASSLIIEGDNGEQFF | TGTGCCAGCAGTTTAATTATTGAAGGGGACAACGGTGAGCAGTTCTTC
. | TRBJ1-1 | TRBD1 | TRBV2 | CASRQGGNTEAFF | TGTGCCAGCAGACAGGGGGGGAACACTGAAGCTTTCTTT
. | TRBJ2-7 | TRBD1 | TRBV7-9 | CASSPGTEKVHEQYF | TGTGCCAGCAGCCCTGGGACAGAAAAAGTGCACGAGCAGTACTTC
. | TRBJ2-1 | TRBD2 | TRBV28 | CASRTPGLSYNEQFF | TGTGCCAGCAGGACGCCGGGACTATCCTACAATGAGCAGTTCTTC
. | TRBJ1-2 | . | TRBV19 | CASSYRSILGWLYYTF | TGTGCCAGTAGTTACCGGAGTATATTAGGCTGGCTCTACTACACCTTC
. | TRBJ2-4 | . | TRBV29-1 | CSVREAYLAKNIQYF | TGCAGCGTGCGGGAAGCGTATCTAGCCAAAAACATTCAGTACTTC
once | TRBJ2-7 | TRBD2 | TRBV27 | CASSLLGDYRSYEQYF | TGTGCCAGCAGTTTATTGGGGGACTATCGCTCCTACGAGCAGTACTTC
once | TRBJ2-5 | . | TRBV30 | CAWRQYQETQYF | TGTGCCTGGAGACAGTACCAAGAGACCCAGTACTTC
. | TRBJ2-3 | TRBD1 | TRBV5-1 | CASSPGQGALNF | TGCGCCAGCAGCCCTGGACAGGGAGCCCTGAATTTT
. | TRBJ2-2 | . | TRBV4-3 | CASSQAEGAGELFF | TGCGCCAGCAGCCAAGCCGAGGGGGCCGGGGAGCTGTTTTTT
once | TRBJ2-1 | TRBD2 | TRBV10-3 | CATGLAGYNEQFF | TGTGCCACCGGACTAGCGGGGTACAATGAGCAGTTCTTC
. | TRBJ1-5 | . | TRBV2 | CASSEIQGYQPQHF | TGTGCCAGCAGTGAGATACAGGGTTATCAGCCCCAGCATTTT
. | TRBJ2-7 | TRBD2 | TRBV11-2 | CASSQGGRVHEQYF | TGTGCCAGCAGCCAGGGAGGGAGGGTCCACGAGCAGTACTTC
. | TRBJ2-3 | . | TRBV7-2 | CASSLRQIRTDTQYF | TGTGCCAGCAGCCTTAGACAGATAAGGACAGATACGCAGTATTTT
few | TRBJ1-3 | . | TRBV21-1 | CASSSDSGNTIYF | TGTGCCAGCAGCAGCGACTCTGGAAACACCATATATTTT
. | TRBJ1-4 | TRBD1 | TRBV2 | CASSLDKDRPARANEKLFF | TGTGCCAGCAGTCTTGATAAGGACAGGCCGGCGAGGGCTAATGAAAAACTGTTTTTT
. | TRBJ1-2 | TRBD1 | TRBV6-5 | CASSRGGADGYTF | TGTGCCAGCAGCCGAGGGGGCGCCGATGGCTACACCTTC
. | TRBJ1-3 | . | TRBV2 | CASSELSPLLLNTIYF | TGTGCCAGCAGTGAATTGTCACCTCTGCTACTAAACACCATATATTTT
. | TRBJ2-7 | . | TRBV7-2 | CASSESQVITYEQYF | TGTGCCAGCAGCGAGAGTCAGGTGATTACCTACGAGCAGTACTTC
. | TRBJ2-7 | . | TRBV4-1 | CASSQDGVRGYEQYF | TGCGCCAGCAGCCAAGATGGGGTGAGGGGGTACGAGCAGTACTTC
. | TRBJ2-7 | . | TRBV4-1 | CASSQEETGFYEQYF | TGCGCCAGCAGCCAAGAGGAGACTGGCTTCTACGAGCAGTACTTC
. | TRBJ2-5 | . | TRBV5-1 | CASSLTREETQYF | TGCGCCAGCAGCTTAACCAGGGAAGAGACCCAGTACTTC
. | TRBJ2-7 | TRBD2 | TRBV7-9 | CASSPTGRGGEQYF | TGTGCCAGCAGCCCGACCGGGAGGGGCGGCGAGCAGTACTTC
. | TRBJ1-1 | . | TRBV30 | CAWSVWRLRLLDTEAFF | TGTGCCTGGAGTGTCTGGCGGCTTAGGCTGTTGGACACTGAAGCTTTCTTT
. | TRBJ2-7 | TRBD2 | TRBV19 | CASSATSGIDEQYF | TGTGCCAGTAGTGCTACTAGCGGGATAGACGAGCAGTACTTC
. | TRBJ1-2 | TRBD1 | TRBV7-6 | CASSLEQGSHGYTF | TGTGCCAGCAGCTTAGAACAGGGGTCTCATGGCTACACCTTC
. | TRBJ2-2 | . | TRBV6-1 | CASTPGHLNTGELFF | TGTGCCAGCACCCCGGGACATCTGAACACCGGGGAGCTGTTTTTT
. | TRBJ1-1 | . | TRBV7-3 | CASSPQGLNTEAFF | TGTGCCAGCAGTCCACAGGGTTTGAACACTGAAGCTTTCTTT
. | TRBJ2-7 | . | TRBV9 | CASSDRASGTYEQYF | TGTGCCAGCAGCGACCGGGCCTCAGGGACCTACGAGCAGTACTTC
. | TRBJ1-2 | . | TRBV29-1 | CSVEDPGRGIHYGYTF | TGCAGCGTTGAAGATCCCGGGAGGGGGATTCACTATGGCTACACCTTC
. | TRBJ2-3 | TRBD1 | TRBV6-1 | CASSSDRGGTDTQYF | TGTGCCAGCAGTTCGGACAGGGGAGGCACAGATACGCAGTATTTT
. | TRBJ1-1 | TRBD1 | TRBV6-6 | CASSYGRSRGAEAFF | TGTGCCAGCAGTTACGGGAGATCCAGGGGGGCTGAAGCTTTCTTT
. | TRBJ1-1 | . | TRBV5-1 | CASSPGRDTEAFF | TGCGCCAGCAGCCCGGGTCGTGACACTGAAGCTTTCTTT
. | TRBJ2-3 | . | TRBV29-1 | CSVAGTSTDTQYF | TGCAGCGTAGCCGGGACTAGCACAGATACGCAGTATTTT
. | TRBJ2-5 | . | TRBV11-3 | CASSPFSGQETQYF | TGTGCCAGCAGCCCGTTCTCAGGCCAAGAGACCCAGTACTTC
. | TRBJ2-5 | TRBD2 | TRBV10-3 | CAISGSGRLTKTQYF | TGTGCCATCAGTGGTAGCGGGAGGCTAACAAAGACCCAGTACTTC
. | TRBJ2-3 | TRBD2 | TRBV14 | CASSQDIAGGRDTQYF | TGTGCCAGCAGCCAAGATATAGCGGGAGGACGAGATACGCAGTATTTT
. | TRBJ2-2 | TRBD1 | TRBV10-1 | CASSENRGIAGELFF | TGCGCCAGCAGTGAGAACAGGGGGATAGCCGGGGAGCTGTTTTTT
once | TRBJ2-7 | . | TRBV6-1 | CASRPRASSYEQYF | TGTGCCAGCAGACCAAGAGCAAGTTCCTACGAGCAGTACTTC
. | TRBJ2-1 | TRBD2 | TRBV29-1 | CSVVISGGLNEQFF | TGCAGCGTTGTTATATCGGGAGGGCTAAATGAGCAGTTCTTC
. | TRBJ2-7 | . | TRBV28 | CASSPGTIAYEQYF | TGTGCCAGCAGTCCCGGGACAATTGCCTACGAGCAGTACTTC
. | TRBJ2-2 | . | TRBV7-3 | CASSLTSYTGELFF | TGTGCCAGCAGCTTAACTAGCTACACCGGGGAGCTGTTTTTT
few | TRBJ2-5 | . | TRBV4-3 | CASSQERYRGKAGEETQYF | TGCGCCAGCAGCCAAGAACGTTATAGGGGGAAGGCGGGAGAAGAGACCCAGTACTTC